These 23 T cell receptor beta chains share one sample of origin, sequenced in a study of cytomegalovirus exposure and HLA in healthy donors. The PCR ran on 60 Vbeta and 13 Jbeta primers. Data came from immunoSEQ multiplex PCR; TCRdb stores just in-frame clones and leaves some out. The repertoire includes roughly 200,000 clones, around 80% of them detected once, and around 0.74% sits in the top ten. The sequenced sample consisted of PBMCs. These receptors all stem from a woman in her thirties or forties in good health and CMV-seronegative.

As to this clone: Germline and junction disagree at one end, which may indicate a read error. This sequence joins TRBV6-1 and TRBJ2-5, with a tentative D call TRBD2 (6 bases). CDR3 length: 15 amino acids. Germline V lookup: CDR1 MNHNS, CDR2 SASEGT. The CDR3: CASSLTGTDKEAQYF. The CDR3 DNA reads TGTGCCAGCAGTCTAACCGGGACTGATAAAGAGGCCCAGTACTTC.

This clone was seen a single time. The V and J genes are TRBV6-4 and TRBJ2-5, with 11 bases matching TRBD2. V dropped 6 bases and J dropped 2; count of bases not matched to a gene: 5. CDR3 length equals 15 residues. Germline V gives CDR1 MRHNA, CDR2 SNTAGT. CDR3: CASSPGLAAQETQYF. In nucleotides, the CDR3 is TGTGCCAGCAGCCCGGGACTAGCGGCTCAAGAGACCCAGTACTTC.

V usage is TRBV5-4 and J usage is TRBJ1-2; no reliable D call. Germline CDR1 and CDR2: SGHNT and YYREEE (reference sequence). This CDR3 spans 12 amino acids. Between the trimmed V and J ends, which lost 3 bases and 4 bases, there was a span of 7 bases. CDR3 bases: TGTGCCAGCAGCTCCCACAGCTATGGCTACACCTTC. It is translated as CASSSHSYGYTF.

The V gene is TRBV21-1, the J gene TRBJ2-7; TRBD1, the table's D call, was not compared with the DNA. TRBV21-1 corresponds to a pseudogene. The CDR3 runs to 15 residues. The CDR3 sequence is CASSFTDRTFNEQYF. In DNA form, the CDR3 reads TGTGCCAGCAGTTTTACGGACAGAACCTTCAACGAGCAGTACTTC.

This clone was detected only a few times. This chain uses TRBV5-1 with TRBJ1-1, with D possibly TRBD1 on 6 matching bases. Germline CDR1 is SGHRS and CDR2 is YFSETQ. Between the trimmed V and J ends, which lost 5 bases and 1 base, there was a span of 12 bases. The CDR3 has 14 residues. The CDR3 here is CASRAQGQNTEAFF. In nucleotides, the CDR3 is TGCGCCAGCAGAGCCCAGGGACAGAACACTGAAGCTTTCTTT.

The chain recombines TRBV19 with TRBJ2-7; 7 positions agree with TRBD2. The CDR3 is 15 residues long. The V gene's germline CDR1 is LNHDA and CDR2 SQIVND (reference sequence). V lost 2 bases to trimming and J lost 2 bases; unmatched junction nucleotides: 6. DNA of the CDR3: TGTGCCAGTAGTATATTGGCTAGCGGAGCCTACGAGCAGTACTTC. Translated: CASSILASGAYEQYF.

The chain combines TRBV19 with TRBJ2-7, with 7 bases identical to TRBD2. The ends lost 2 bases at V and 5 bases at J; junction bases unmatched: 6. The CDR3 extends over 14 amino acids. Germline assignment: CDR1 LNHDA and CDR2 SQIVND (reference sequence). The CDR3 spells CASSIRGERNEQYF. The CDR3 DNA reads as TGTGCCAGTAGTATACGGGGGGAGCGGAACGAGCAGTACTTC.

The chain is built from TRBV27 and TRBJ1-6; the match to TRBD1 covers 12 bases. The CDR3 spans 18 residues. In germline, CDR1 is MNHEY, CDR2 SMNVEV (reference sequence). The V segment lost 1 base and the J segment 7 bases; nucleotides outside the gene matches: 8. CDR3 nucleotide sequence: TGTGCCAGCAGTTTATTGACGGGACAGGGGGCGCGAAATTCACCCCTCCACTTT. This encodes CASSLLTGQGARNSPLHF.

J is TRBJ2-1 and V is TRBV7-2; TRBD1 is a possible D gene (6 bases). CDR3 length equals 15 residues. From germline, CDR1 is SGHTA and CDR2 FQGNSA. Trimming cost V 5 bases and J 1 base, with 12 bases left between them. CDR3 nucleotide sequence: TGTGCCAGCAGCCCAGGACAGCAATCCTACAATGAGCAGTTCTTC. It is translated as CASSPGQQSYNEQFF.

This chain links TRBV7-9 with TRBJ1-1, with a tentative D call TRBD1 (5 bases). The CDR3 is made up of 13 amino acids. Germline V gene data show CDR1 as SEHNR and CDR2 as FQNEAQ (reference sequence). V lost 7 bases to trimming and J lost 1 base, with 10 bases between them. The CDR3 reads CASTPGGNTEAFF. DNA for the CDR3: TGTGCCAGCACCCCCGGGGGGAACACTGAAGCTTTCTTT.

The CDR3 region is CASSPRQGSEWGYTF. In DNA, the CDR3 is TGTGCCAGCAGCCCTCGACAGGGAAGCGAATGGGGCTACACCTTC. The chain couples TRBV7-9 to TRBJ1-2; TRBD1 aligns across 7 bases. Germline CDR1 reads SEHNR; CDR2 reads FQNEAQ (reference sequence). The CDR3 runs 15 residues. V lost 5 bases to trimming and J lost 8 bases; unmatched junction nucleotides: 14.

This clone is a singleton in its sample. V gene TRBV7-8 combines with J gene TRBJ1-1, with 7 nucleotides matching TRBD1. The CDR3 consists of 14 residues. The junction had 3 bases not matched to a gene; V was cut back by 5 bases and J by 0 bases. The germline gives CDR1 SGHVS, CDR2 FQNEAQ. The CDR3 loop reads CASSLGQVNTEAFF. CDR3 DNA: TGTGCCAGCAGCCTTGGACAGGTGAACACTGAAGCTTTCTTT.

The V and J genes are TRBV20-1 and TRBJ1-6; 8 bases match TRBD1. Germline CDR1 DFQATT, CDR2 SNEGSKA (reference sequence). The CDR3 extends over 11 amino acids. V dropped 6 bases and J dropped 9; count of bases not matched to a gene: 1. The CDR3 coding sequence is TGCAGTGCCGGACAGGGTTCACCCCTCCACTTT. Translated, it gives CSAGQGSPLHF.

The CDR3 region has the DNA TGTGCCAGCAGCCCTACCAGGGGCAATGAGCAGTTCTTC. This sequence encodes CASSPTRGNEQFF. The V gene is TRBV11-1, the J gene TRBJ2-1; possible D gene TRBD1, 6 bases. Per the germline V gene, CDR1 is SGHAT and CDR2 is FQDESV (reference sequence). The CDR3 consists of 13 residues. V shed 5 bases and J shed 6 bases, with 11 bases lying between them.

The chain recombines TRBV7-8 with TRBJ2-7; 9 bases agree with TRBD2. Looked up from germline, CDR1 is SGHVS and CDR2 is FQNEAQ. The CDR3 totals 16 residues. Unmatched junction bases numbered 8, after V lost 5 bases and J lost 0 bases. CDR3 nucleotides: TGTGCCAGCAGCCTGCGGACTAGCGCCAACTCCTACGAGCAGTACTTC. Protein: CASSLRTSANSYEQYF.

CDR3 amino acids: CASSEVGGGNEQFF. The CDR3 nucleotides read TGTGCCAGCAGTGAAGTAGGGGGCGGGAATGAGCAGTTCTTC. V gene TRBV6-5 combines with J gene TRBJ2-1, with TRBD1 identical over 7 bases. Germline V lookup: CDR1 MNHEY, CDR2 SVGAGI. This CDR3 is 14 amino acids long. Trimming at V came to 5 bases and at J to 7 bases, leaving 8 bases not matched to a gene.

The chain uses TRBV28 and TRBJ2-7, with D possibly matching TRBD2 (5 bases). Germline assignment: CDR1 MDHEN and CDR2 SYDVKM. This CDR3 contains 11 residues. Deletions cut 7 bases from V and 6 bases from J, with 10 bases between. CDR3 in amino acids: CASTVRGEQYF. Here the CDR3 DNA reads TGTGCCAGCACCGTCCGGGGCGAGCAGTACTTC.

The CDR3 spells CASSLSAGLNTEAFF. CDR3 bases: TGTGCCAGCAGTTTATCGGCAGGGCTGAACACTGAAGCTTTCTTT. The gene calls are TRBV6-4 and TRBJ1-1; TRBD1 might be the D (5 bases). V lost 5 bases and J 0 bases, leaving 13 bases between the germline ends. The CDR3 sequence is 15 residues long. CDR1 MRHNA and CDR2 SNTAGT come from the germline V gene.

The chain combines TRBV4-1 with TRBJ1-1; TRBD1 might be the D (5 bases). The CDR3 runs 13 residues. Trimming stripped 1 base from V and 7 bases from J, with 10 bases between. The germline gives CDR1 MGHRA, CDR2 YSYEKL. The CDR3 loop is CASSQVQGVEAFF. CDR3 coding DNA: TGCGCCAGCAGCCAAGTTCAAGGGGTTGAAGCTTTCTTT.

This clone has a handful of counts. The chain is built from TRBV7-8 and TRBJ1-2, with D possibly TRBD1 on 6 matching bases. This CDR3 has 14 amino acids. Germline assignment: CDR1 SGHVS and CDR2 FQNEAQ. Trimming left V 5 bases short and J 8 bases short, with 18 bases between. CDR3 in DNA: TGTGCCAGCAGCAAAAACAGGGATGCTAGGGGCTACACCTTC. It yields the protein CASSKNRDARGYTF. Filled out from reference TRBV7-8 and TRBJ1-2, the complete variable domain reads GAGVSQSPRYKVAKRGQDVALRCDPISGHVSLFWYQQALGQGPEFLTYFQNEAQLDKSGLPSDRFFAERPEGSVSTLKIQRTQQEDSAVYLCASSKNRDARGYTFGSGTRLTVV.

The chain uses TRBV5-1 and TRBJ2-3; 8 bases are a match to TRBD2. V lost 2 bases to trimming and J lost 1 base; unmatched junction nucleotides: 6. CDR1 and CDR2 (germline): SGHRS, YFSETQ. The CDR3 has 16 amino acids. This CDR3 reads CASSFREGTGTDTQYF. CDR3 nucleotide sequence: TGCGCCAGCAGCTTCCGGGAGGGTACGGGCACAGATACGCAGTATTTT. Full variable domain (outside the CDR3, taken from reference TRBV5-1 and TRBJ2-3): KAGVTQTPRYLIKTRGQQVTLSCSPISGHRSVSWYQQTPGQGLQFLFEYFSETQRNKGNFPGRFSGRQFSNSRSEMNVSTLELGDSALYLCASSFREGTGTDTQYFGPGTRLTVL.

The chain recombines TRBV9 with TRBJ2-7; D gene unclear. The V gene's germline CDR1 is SGDLS and CDR2 YYNGEE. The CDR3 spans 15 residues. The ends were cut back, 0 bases at V and 6 bases at J, with 16 bases in the middle. The CDR3: CASSVGGRGTSEQYF. The CDR3 DNA is TGTGCCAGCAGCGTAGGAGGCAGAGGCACCTCCGAGCAGTACTTC.

This chain connects TRBV7-2 to TRBJ1-1; D unresolved. Trimming cost V 1 base and J 3 bases, with 6 bases left between them. The length of the CDR3 is 13 residues. Germline V gives CDR1 SGHTA, CDR2 FQGNSA. The CDR3 coding sequence is TGTGCCAGCAGCTTAGTGCAGTACACTGAAGCTTTCTTT. Translation: CASSLVQYTEAFF.